This T cell receptor (beta chain) is from a study of cytomegalovirus exposure and HLA in healthy donors. This CDR3 has 17 amino acids. Germline V gives CDR1 SGHRS, CDR2 YFSETQ. Primers: 60 Vbeta forward and 13 Jbeta reverse. TCRdb keeps only in-frame clones here, not all; method: immunoSEQ multiplex PCR. This table holds around 31,000 clones. Study-level results: A previous analysis found most TCR beta V segments productive roughly 87% or roughly 30% of the time. A list of around 150 TCR beta chains associated with cytomegalovirus was given.

Comments on this clone: No antigen is known for it. The junction does not match germline at one end; this may be a read error.

This sequence originates from a man younger than 45 in good health and CMV-seronegative. This chain joins TRBV5-1 and TRBJ1-1; D uncertain. The sequenced material came from PBMCs. CDR3 residues: CASSSDTPRLMNTEAFF. In DNA, the CDR3 is TGCGCCAGCAGCAGTGACACACCGAGATTAATGAACACTGAGGCTTTCTTT.